The TCR beta chain under discussion was sequenced for a study of OX40 agonist ivuxolimab in advanced cancers. Across the whole study: Intravenous ivuxolimab was administered to patients every 2 weeks at 0.01 to 10 mg/kg. The mean age was roughly 60 years, ranging from 23 to 79, with approximately 85% of participants male.

Blood sampling took place at baseline, cycle 4 day 1, and cycle 7 day 1. A remark on this clone: Its matching antigen is unknown.

The V end lost 5 bases, the J end lost 2 bases, and 9 bases lay between the germline ends. The CDR3 loop spans 13 amino acids. Germline V gene lookup returns CDR1 LNHDA and CDR2 SQIVND (reference sequence). General study results and limits: Undetermined was the antigen specificity of the expanded peripheral T cells.

The protocol was immunoSEQ multiplex PCR, while the TCRdb copy is restricted to in-frame clones and leaves out a portion. Counted here are fewer than 20,000 clones, approximately 84% occurring once; the ten biggest clones make up 44%. The V call is TRBV19, the J call TRBJ1-2; D unresolved. The specimen was CD4+ or CD8+ T cells sorted from blood, collected in a trial of the OX40 agonist ivuxolimab. The clonotype originates from an adult with an advanced solid tumor such as melanoma, head and neck, liver or kidney cancer. CDR3 nucleotides: TGTGCCAGTAGTGCGACACTGAACTATGGCTACACCTTC. It yields the protein CASSATLNYGYTF.